A single sample is the source of the 29 T cell receptor beta chains below, sequenced in a study of blood T cell repertoires in COVID-19 (dated by TCRdb to 2020 to 2022). To prepare the library, the immunoSEQ multiplex PCR assay was applied. The table was pulled from immuneACCESS by TCRdb, which kept in-frame rearrangements only. Such tables lose some clones; where checked, under half of the loss comes from unresolved V genes, and the rest has no known cause. The sample has almost 95,000 clones on record, around 72% of them singletons. The ten largest clonotypes hold about 22% of the sample. Material: peripheral blood. These TCRs come from a woman aged 55-70 years in a cohort sampled during active or convalescent COVID-19.

This clone was counted many times. The J gene is TRBJ1-1, the V gene TRBV19; 7 bases match TRBD1. The J segment lost 4 bases and the V segment lost 3 bases, leaving 2 bases of the junction unmatched. From germline, CDR1 is LNHDA and CDR2 SQIVND (reference sequence). The CDR3 spans 13 residues. CDR3 region: CASSITGVTEAFF. As DNA, the CDR3 is TGTGCCAGTAGTATCACAGGGGTCACTGAAGCTTTCTTT. Together with reference TRBV19 and TRBJ1-1, the CDR3 gives the full variable domain: DGGITQSPKYLFRKEGQNVTLSCEQNLNHDAMYWYRQDPGQGLRLIYYSQIVNDFQKGDIAEGYSVSREKKESFPLTVTSAQKNPTAFYLCASSITGVTEAFFGQGTRLTVV.

This chain joins TRBV6-2 or TRBV6-3 and TRBJ1-1; 7 nucleotides align to TRBD1. CDR1 and CDR2 from the germline V gene are MNHEY and SVGEGT. J gave up 1 base and V 6 bases, and 8 bases lay outside the gene matches. This CDR3 has 15 amino acids. The CDR3 DNA sequence: TGTGCCAGCAGCCCCTCGGGACAGCCGAACACTGAAGCTTTCTTT. Its translation is CASSPSGQPNTEAFF.

The chain is built from TRBV5-1 and TRBJ1-1, with a tentative D call TRBD1 (5 bases). This CDR3 region has 13 residues. Trimming took 5 bases from V and 1 from J, leaving 9 bases between them. CDR1 and CDR2 (germline): SGHRS, YFSETQ. CDR3 sequence reads: CASRIGENTEAFF. The CDR3 DNA reads TGCGCCAGCAGAATAGGGGAGAACACTGAAGCTTTCTTT.

The rearrangement links TRBV18 to TRBJ1-6; no definite D call. CDR1 is KGHSH, CDR2 LQKENI, per germline. This CDR3 is 16 amino acids long. Trimming cost V 3 bases and J 7 bases, with 16 bases left between them. The CDR3 coding sequence is TGTGCCAGCTCACCTGGACGGGGTTCGCTAAATTCACCCCTCCACTTT. Amino acid sequence: CASSPGRGSLNSPLHF. Full variable domain (remainder filled in from reference TRBV18 and TRBJ1-6): NAGVMQNPRHLVRRRGQEARLRCSPMKGHSHVYWYRQLPEEGLKFMVYLQKENIIDESGMPKERFSAEFPKEGPSILRIQQVVRGDSAAYFCASSPGRGSLNSPLHFGNGTRLTVT.

The chain links TRBV21-1 to TRBJ2-1; whether TRBD1, the table's D call, matches the DNA was not checked. TRBV21-1 counts as a pseudogene. This CDR3 is built from 16 residues. The DNA of the CDR3 is TGTGCCAGCAGCACGAACAGGGGGATCTCCTACAATGAGCAGTTCTTC. Its translation: CASSTNRGISYNEQFF.

The rearrangement joins TRBV7-3 to TRBJ2-1, with D uncertain. In germline, CDR1 is SGHTA, CDR2 FQGTGA. This CDR3 comprises 13 residues. Deletions cut 0 bases from V and 2 bases from J, with 2 bases between. CDR3 DNA sequence: TGTGCCAGCAGCTTAACCACCTACAATGAGCAGTTCTTC. It codes for CASSLTTYNEQFF.

The CDR3 DNA sequence: TGTGCCAGCACAACCGGGGGGAGCAATCAGCCCCAGCATTTT. This codes for CASTTGGSNQPQHF. The chain links TRBV5-6 to TRBJ1-5; the D gene is possibly TRBD1 (5 bases). Germline-derived CDR1 and CDR2 are SGHDT and YYEEEE. V lost 6 bases, J lost 1 base, and 11 bases lay in between. The CDR3 covers 14 residues.

This clone came up a few times. The rearrangement uses TRBV18 and TRBJ2-5; 14 bases align to TRBD2. Germline-derived CDR1 and CDR2 are KGHSH and LQKENI. CDR3 length: 15 amino acids. Losses at the gene ends were 2 bases for V and 4 bases for J; bases not matched to a gene: 0. The CDR3 here is CASSPGLAGGETQYF. The DNA of the CDR3 is TGTGCCAGCTCACCAGGACTAGCGGGGGGAGAGACCCAGTACTTC.

The genes are TRBV27 and TRBJ2-7, with a weak D call TRBD1 (6 bases). Trimming left V 3 bases short and J 3 bases short, with 12 bases between. The CDR3 covers 14 residues. Germline assignment: CDR1 MNHEY and CDR2 SMNVEV (reference sequence). Written as DNA, the CDR3 is TGTGCCAGCAGTTTGAAGGGGGTCGACTACGAGCAGTACTTC. This sequence encodes CASSLKGVDYEQYF.

This clone was found a few times. One end of the junction varies from germline; a read error may be responsible. This sequence joins TRBV2 and TRBJ2-5, with a tentative D call TRBD2 (6 bases). Germline V CDR1 and CDR2: SNHLY, FYNNEI. The CDR3 consists of 12 residues. CDR3 loop: CASSESRELRHF. In DNA form, the CDR3 reads TGTGCCAGCAGTGAAAGTCGGGAGCTTAGGCACTTC.

CDR3 protein: CASSLATSGASTDTQYF. CDR3 DNA sequence: TGCGCCAGCAGCTTGGCCACTAGCGGGGCTAGCACAGATACGCAGTATTTT. The V and J genes are TRBV5-1 and TRBJ2-3; 10 bases are a match to TRBD2. Germline CDR1 and CDR2: SGHRS and YFSETQ. Trimming at V came to 0 bases and at J to 0 bases, leaving 4 bases not matched to a gene. The CDR3 spans 17 residues.

The gene calls are TRBV5-1 and TRBJ1-4, with TRBD1 matching over 9 bases. Germline lookup yields CDR1 SGHRS and CDR2 YFSETQ. V lost 4 bases, J lost 5 bases, and 3 bases stayed unmatched. The length of the CDR3 is 14 residues. CDR3 sequence reads: CASSTGTGNEKLFF. CDR3 sequence (DNA): TGCGCCAGCAGCACCGGGACAGGGAATGAAAAACTGTTTTTT.

This clone was counted once. The chain has TRBV27 and TRBJ2-3, with 8 bases fitting TRBD1. CDR1 is MNHEY and CDR2 is SMNVEV in the germline V gene (reference sequence). The length of the CDR3 is 14 residues. The junction had 4 bases not matched to a gene; V was cut back by 6 bases and J by 2 bases. The CDR3 region is CASRTGASTDTQYF. In nucleotides, the CDR3 is TGTGCCAGCAGGACAGGGGCTTCCACAGATACGCAGTATTTT.

This chain joins TRBV29-1 and TRBJ2-1, with TRBD2 identical over 7 bases. CDR3 size: 12 residues. CDR1 is SQVTM and CDR2 is ANQGSEA in the germline V gene. Trimming removed 4 bases from V and 3 bases from J; junction bases left unmatched: 0. The DNA for the CDR3 is TGCAGCGTTGGGGGGGGCTACAATGAGCAGTTCTTC. As protein: CSVGGGYNEQFF.

The chain uses TRBV11-2 and TRBJ2-1, with 9 bases matching TRBD2. Trimming at V came to 5 bases and at J to 0 bases, leaving 14 bases not matched to a gene. The CDR3 is made up of 19 amino acids. Germline CDR1 and CDR2: SGHAT and FQNNGV. The CDR3, as DNA: TGTGCCAGCAGCCCACGGATAGCGGGGGCCTTGAGCTCCTACAATGAGCAGTTCTTC. This translates into CASSPRIAGALSSYNEQFF.

The chain joins TRBV5-6 to TRBJ2-1; 8 nucleotides agree with TRBD2. Per the germline V gene, CDR1 is SGHDT and CDR2 is YYEEEE. V shed 2 bases, J shed 8 bases, and the junction held 9 bases outside the gene matches. CDR3 length: 15 residues. CDR3 sequence (DNA): TGTGCCAGCAGCTTCCCGGGGGGGCGTACCGATGAGCAGTTCTTC. It translates to CASSFPGGRTDEQFF.

The chain uses TRBV20-1 and TRBJ1-5; TRBD1 might be the D (6 bases). This CDR3 is built from 14 residues. V was clipped by 3 bases and J by 7 bases, with 16 bases between them. The V gene's germline CDR1 is DFQATT and CDR2 SNEGSKA (reference sequence). The CDR3 DNA reads as TGCAGTGCTAGTGGATTGGGTACAGGGCAGCCCCAGCATTTT. This codes for CSASGLGTGQPQHF.

To note about this clone: Other DNA sequences in the same sample also yield this CDR3. The chain joins TRBV20-1 to TRBJ1-1; the D is unclear. The CDR3 runs to 13 residues. Germline V gene lookup returns CDR1 DFQATT and CDR2 SNEGSKA (reference sequence). The V end was cut by 3 bases, the J end by 1 base, with 9 bases between. The CDR3 spells CSASGQRNTEAFF. The CDR3 DNA is TGCAGTGCTAGTGGGCAGCGGAACACTGAAGCTTTCTTT.

The rearrangement joins TRBV5-1 to TRBJ2-3; perhaps TRBD1 as D (5 bases). In germline, CDR1 is SGHRS, CDR2 YFSETQ. Trimming took off 0 bases at V and 4 bases at J, with 6 bases between the two ends. This CDR3 has 13 amino acids. CDR3 DNA: TGCGCCAGCAGCTTGGAAGGGGCAGATACGCAGTATTTT. This sequence encodes CASSLEGADTQYF.

This clone was picked up one time. The rearrangement links TRBV30 to TRBJ2-2; 8 bases agree with TRBD2. V lost 2 bases to trimming and J lost 3 bases; unmatched junction nucleotides: 11. This CDR3 region has 17 residues. Per the germline V gene, CDR1 is GTSNPN and CDR2 is SVGIG (reference sequence). Here the CDR3 DNA reads TGTGCCTGGAGTACCTCAGCGGGGGTGTTTGACACCGGGGAGCTGTTTTTT. Translating it yields CAWSTSAGVFDTGELFF.

The V gene is TRBV28, the J gene TRBJ2-5; the match to TRBD2 covers 11 bases. CDR1 is MDHEN, CDR2 SYDVKM, per germline. This CDR3 region has 18 residues. Trimming removed 1 base from V and 5 bases from J; junction bases left unmatched: 12. The CDR3 DNA follows: TGTGCCAGCAGTTTATTAGGTCGTAGCGGGGGGGCATTGGAGACCCAGTACTTC. It is translated as CASSLLGRSGGALETQYF.

The chain links TRBV4-3 to TRBJ1-4, with 8 bases identical to TRBD1. CDR3 size: 18 residues. Germline V gene lookup returns CDR1 LGHNA and CDR2 YSLEER. The J segment lost 0 bases and the V segment lost 2 bases, leaving 8 bases of the junction unmatched. In DNA form, the CDR3 reads TGCGCCAGCAGCCAATTCTGGACAGGGTCCACAACTAATGAAAAACTGTTTTTT. It encodes CASSQFWTGSTTNEKLFF.

J is TRBJ2-5 and V is TRBV19; the D gene is possibly TRBD1 (5 bases). V gave up 8 bases and J gave up 5 bases, with 12 bases separating them. This CDR3 region has 12 residues. CDR1 and CDR2 from the germline V gene are LNHDA and SQIVND (reference sequence). The CDR3 region is CASRQSQETQYF. The CDR3 DNA follows: TGTGCCAGTCGACAGAGTCAGGAGACCCAGTACTTC.

This chain's CDR3 is CAIRAELWGAGGNTGELFF. CDR3 bases: TGTGCCATCAGGGCTGAGCTTTGGGGTGCAGGGGGCAACACCGGGGAGCTGTTTTTT. V is TRBV10-3 and J is TRBJ2-2; TRBD1 matches 8 bases. With 6 bases clipped from V and 2 bases from J, the junction kept 17 bases outside the gene matches. Germline lookup yields CDR1 ENHRY and CDR2 SYGVKD. The CDR3 covers 19 residues.

This sequence joins TRBV5-1 and TRBJ2-7, with 9 bases fitting TRBD1. Germline V CDR1 and CDR2: SGHRS, YFSETQ. The CDR3 consists of 15 residues. V trimming: 2 bases; J trimming: 3 bases; junction bases outside the gene matches: 6. The CDR3 nucleotides are TGCGCCAGCAGCTTAGGGACAGGGTCGGTCTACGAGCAGTACTTC. Protein product: CASSLGTGSVYEQYF.

This clone appeared a single time. The V call is TRBV7-8, the J call TRBJ2-3; 13 nucleotides agree with TRBD2. V lost 5 bases to trimming and J lost 5 bases; unmatched junction nucleotides: 7. The CDR3 spans 16 residues. Germline CDR1 SGHVS, CDR2 FQNEAQ. CDR3 region: CASSPRLAGGVDTQYF. The DNA for the CDR3 is TGTGCCAGCAGCCCCCGACTAGCGGGGGGTGTAGATACGCAGTATTTT.

This rearrangement joins TRBV19 to TRBJ2-5, with D possibly being TRBD2 (6 bases). This CDR3 contains 14 residues. The germline V gene encodes CDR1 LNHDA and CDR2 SQIVND (reference sequence). Trimming took off 6 bases at V and 4 bases at J, with 15 bases between the two ends. This chain's CDR3 is CASSFGGARETQYF. In DNA, the CDR3 is TGTGCCAGTAGCTTCGGCGGGGCCAGAGAGACCCAGTACTTC.

This chain connects TRBV7-3 to TRBJ2-6; 8 bases map to TRBD1. The J segment lost 4 bases and the V segment lost 5 bases, leaving 10 bases of the junction unmatched. Germline V gives CDR1 SGHTA, CDR2 FQGTGA. The CDR3 is 17 residues long. The CDR3 reads CASSPTYQGAGANVLTF. The CDR3 bases are TGTGCCAGCAGCCCTACTTACCAGGGGGCAGGGGCCAACGTCCTGACTTTC.

A remark on this clone: Other nucleotide sequences in the sample specify the same CDR3. The V gene is TRBV18, the J gene TRBJ1-6, with TRBD1 matching over 7 bases. Germline-derived CDR1 and CDR2 are KGHSH and LQKENI. J gave up 8 bases and V 3 bases, and 1 base lay outside the gene matches. The CDR3 is 13 residues long. CDR3 sequence: CASSPDRDSPLHF. CDR3 bases: TGTGCCAGCTCACCCGACAGGGATTCACCCCTCCACTTT.